A single sample is the source of the 15 T cell receptor beta chains below, sequenced in a study of shared clonotypes between healthy human individuals. Data came from immunoSEQ multiplex PCR; TCRdb stores just in-frame clones and leaves some out. The table shows about 1.1 million clones, with 60% to 85% occurring only once. Sequencing input: memory CD4+ T cells from PBMCs. The subset is: CD45RA-negative fraction. These receptor sequences come from a man in his late teens or twenties in good health. Some clones in this sample may be carry-over from other donors' samples.

To note about this clone: Other DNA sequences in this sample translate to the same CDR3. V and J are TRBV9 and TRBJ2-7; 11 nucleotides match TRBD2. The CDR3 is 14 residues long. Trimming at V came to 3 bases and at J to 3 bases, leaving 2 bases not matched to a gene. Germline CDR1 SGDLS, CDR2 YYNGEE. CDR3 nucleotide sequence: TGTGCCAGCAGCGCAACTAGCGGGAGCTACGAGCAGTACTTC. Translating it yields CASSATSGSYEQYF.

The chain recombines TRBV30 with TRBJ1-1; no firm D call. Per the germline V gene, CDR1 is GTSNPN and CDR2 is SVGIG (reference sequence). The CDR3 is made up of 11 amino acids. Trimming took off 3 bases at V and 7 bases at J, with 9 bases between the two ends. CDR3 nucleotides: TGTGCCTGGAGCCAAGGAAGTGAAGCTTTCTTT. It specifies CAWSQGSEAFF.

This clone occurred a few times. The rearrangement uses TRBV6-5 and TRBJ1-4; 7 bases map to TRBD1. The junction had 3 bases not matched to a gene; V was cut back by 6 bases and J by 5 bases. CDR1 and CDR2 (germline): MNHEY, SVGAGI. This CDR3 is 13 amino acids long. The CDR3 nucleotides are TGTGCCAGCAGCCTCAGGGGGAATGAAAAACTGTTTTTT. Its translation is CASSLRGNEKLFF.

The chain has TRBV7-9 and TRBJ2-3; 13 bases match TRBD2. J lost 3 bases, V lost 5 bases, and 5 bases had no gene match. CDR1 is SEHNR and CDR2 is FQNEAQ in the germline V gene (reference sequence). CDR3 length: 16 residues. CDR3 nucleotides: TGTGCCAGCAGCGTCCGGACTAGCGGGAGAACAGATACGCAGTATTTT. Protein sequence: CASSVRTSGRTDTQYF.

The chain recombines TRBV4-3 with TRBJ1-1; D gene uncertain. CDR1 is LGHNA and CDR2 is YSLEER in the germline V gene. With 1 base removed from V and 1 base from J, the gap between germline ends came to 4 bases. This CDR3 spans 13 amino acids. CDR3 sequence: CASSQGENTEAFF. The CDR3 region has the DNA TGCGCCAGCAGCCAAGGGGAGAACACTGAAGCTTTCTTT.

This chain uses TRBV18 with TRBJ1-1; D gene ambiguous. There are 15 residues in the CDR3. The V gene's germline CDR1 is KGHSH and CDR2 LQKENI. Trimming removed 0 bases at V and 4 bases at J, with 12 bases between. Written as DNA, the CDR3 is TGTGCCAGCTCACCACCCCCGACCGATATCACTGAAGCTTTCTTT. The encoded protein is CASSPPPTDITEAFF.

The chain is built from TRBV2 and TRBJ2-4; 11 bases match TRBD1. The CDR3 has 14 amino acids. V shed 6 bases, J shed 7 bases, and the junction held 5 bases outside the gene matches. Germline loops: CDR1 SNHLY, CDR2 FYNNEI. DNA of the CDR3: TGTGCCAGCAGCGGACAGGGGGCGCGGAACATTCAGTACTTC. Its translation is CASSGQGARNIQYF. The variable domain in full, with the rest retrieved from reference TRBV2 and TRBJ2-4, is EPEVTQTPSHQVTQMGQEVILRCVPISNHLYFYWYRQILGQKVEFLVSFYNNEISEKSEIFDDQFSVERPDGSNFTLKIRSTKLEDSAMYFCASSGQGARNIQYFGAGTRLSVL.

This rearrangement joins TRBV11-2 to TRBJ1-1; 9 positions match TRBD1. The germline CDR1 and CDR2 sequences are SGHAT and FQNNGV. This CDR3 has 15 amino acids. The J segment lost 7 bases and the V segment lost 5 bases, leaving 11 bases of the junction unmatched. The CDR3 is CASSLGQGTSNEAFF. The CDR3 nucleotides read TGTGCCAGCAGCCTGGGACAGGGAACGAGTAATGAAGCTTTCTTT.

This clone has only one observation. The sample has other DNA sequences that encode this CDR3 too. This chain connects TRBV28 to TRBJ1-4; the D gene is possibly TRBD1 (5 bases). The length of the CDR3 is 14 residues. The ends were cut back, 1 base at V and 3 bases at J, with 6 bases in the middle. The germline CDR1 and CDR2 sequences are MDHEN and SYDVKM. This CDR3 is CASSLLGANEKLFF. The DNA for the CDR3 is TGTGCCAGCAGTTTATTGGGGGCTAATGAAAAACTGTTTTTT.

The CDR3 reads CASSLPASGTYNEQFF. The CDR3 nucleotides are TGTGCCAGCAGCTTACCCGCTAGCGGGACATACAATGAGCAGTTCTTC. The chain uses TRBV7-8 and TRBJ2-1, with 9 bases fitting TRBD2. CDR1 is SGHVS, CDR2 FQNEAQ, per germline. The CDR3 is 16 amino acids. The V segment lost 2 bases and the J segment 4 bases; nucleotides outside the gene matches: 6.

The V call is TRBV5-5, the J call TRBJ2-5, with 7 bases that match TRBD1. CDR1 and CDR2 from the germline V gene are SGHKS and YYEKEE (reference sequence). V lost 9 bases to trimming and J lost 2 bases; unmatched junction nucleotides: 13. The CDR3 sequence is 15 residues long. CDR3 sequence (DNA): TGTGCCACCCGATCGGGACAGATTATTCAAGAGACCCAGTACTTC. Translation: CATRSGQIIQETQYF.

The gene calls are TRBV7-2 and TRBJ2-7; no definite D call. Germline CDR1 SGHTA, CDR2 FQGNSA. The V end lost 2 bases, the J end lost 0 bases, and 8 bases lay between the germline ends. This CDR3 is built from 14 residues. The chain's CDR3 is CASSLKYYSYEQYF. The CDR3 DNA follows: TGTGCCAGCAGCTTAAAGTATTACTCCTACGAGCAGTACTTC.

The chain carries TRBV10-2 and TRBJ2-2; maybe TRBD1 (5 bases). V lost 3 bases to trimming and J lost 0 bases, with 14 bases between them. The length of the CDR3 is 17 residues. Germline CDR1 reads WSHSY; CDR2 reads SAAADI. DNA of the CDR3: TGCGCCAGCAGTGATGTAAGGGGCAGTTCGAACACCGGGGAGCTGTTTTTT. Its protein product is CASSDVRGSSNTGELFF.

J is TRBJ2-5 and V is TRBV27; a possible D gene is TRBD1 (6 bases). Germline V gene data show CDR1 as MNHEY and CDR2 as SMNVEV (reference sequence). The CDR3 consists of 15 residues. V was trimmed by 2 bases and J by 4 bases, leaving 14 bases between them. The CDR3 DNA follows: TGTGCCAGCAGTTTAGGAGGACAGTCGGCAGAGACCCAGTACTTC. Amino acid sequence: CASSLGGQSAETQYF.

This clone was seen at least ten times. The chain links TRBV19 to TRBJ1-2; D remains ambiguous. Germline V gene sequence: CDR1 LNHDA, CDR2 SQIVND (reference sequence). The germline V and J ends were trimmed by 3 bases and 2 bases, with 13 bases remaining between them. The CDR3 length is 15 residues. CDR3 residues: CASSMSGETNYGYTF. CDR3 coding DNA: TGTGCCAGTAGTATGTCTGGGGAGACCAACTATGGCTACACCTTC.